Described below is a single T cell receptor beta chain sequence and its context. TCRdb's table, derived via immunoSEQ multiplex PCR, lists solely in-frame clones and lacks some. The repertoire has 310,000 or so clones, around 90% of them found once; the top ten carry under 6.5%. The data belong to a study of blood T cell repertoires in COVID-19. Germline V lookup: CDR1 SGHDT, CDR2 YYEEEE. This CDR3 region has 15 residues. Germline trimming cut 3 bases from V and 3 bases from J; bases unmatched to any gene: 4. The V call is TRBV5-6, the J call TRBJ2-1, with 9 bases identical to TRBD1. The source is a woman in her twenties or thirties who had recovered from COVID-19. Sequencing was performed on PBMCs or T cells enriched from blood (not recorded which). This CDR3 reads CASSSQGAGYNEQFF. The CDR3 DNA follows: TGTGCCAGCAGCTCACAGGGGGCTGGCTACAATGAGCAGTTCTTC.